Sequencing of this T cell receptor (beta chain) was carried out in a study of blood T cell repertoires in COVID-19. Sequencing was performed with immunoSEQ multiplex PCR; in TCRdb, only in-frame clones are kept and a portion is missing. The data show fewer than 85,000 clones, over 65% seen once. The germline V and J ends were trimmed by 6 bases and 7 bases, with 22 bases remaining between them. CDR3 length equals 16 residues. CDR1 and CDR2 (germline): MDHEN, SYDVKM. The sequence was collected from a woman in her 70s with acute or convalescent COVID-19. The gene calls are TRBV28 and TRBJ1-5; D may be TRBD1 (5 bases). Specimen: peripheral blood. The CDR3 loop reads CASSPAGGSMDQPQHF. As DNA, the CDR3 is TGTGCCAGCAGCCCCGCGGGGGGTTCTATGGACCAGCCCCAGCATTTT. Variable domain in full (rest from reference TRBV28 and TRBJ1-5): DVKVTQSSRYLVKRTGEKVFLECVQDMDHENMFWYRQDPGLGLRLIYFSYDVKMKEKGDIPEGYSVSREKKERFSLILESASTNQTSMYLCASSPAGGSMDQPQHFGDGTRLSIL.